The source of this TCR beta chain is a study of blood T cell repertoires in COVID-19. Overall study context: Samples taken during acute and convalescent COVID-19 were collected in the United States, Italy and Spain. PBMCs, B-cell-depleted T cells, or T cells provided the cDNA or gDNA that made up the material.

In the original workflow: By means of reference gene primer amplification, nucleated cell counts were estimated. Measured with immunoSEQ multiplex PCR; TCRdb has only the in-frame clones, and not every one. From that table come the V and J calls and clone size; the DNA was used to work out D and trimming. The sample lists fewer than 250,000 clones; nearly 90% were seen once. Germline-derived CDR1 and CDR2 are SGHTA and FQGNSA. The CDR3 sequence is 14 residues long. Trimming stripped 5 bases from V and 1 base from J, with 12 bases between. The source is a woman aged 40-49 years who had recovered from COVID-19. The sample was peripheral blood. This sequence joins TRBV7-2 and TRBJ2-7; maybe TRBD1 (6 bases). CDR3 protein: CASSPGHQSYEQYF. DNA for the CDR3: TGTGCCAGCAGCCCGGGACACCAGTCCTACGAGCAGTACTTC.